The 20 T cell receptor beta chains below come from one sample, sequenced in a study of cytomegalovirus exposure and HLA in healthy donors. Assay: immunoSEQ multiplex PCR; the TCRdb copy retains only in-frame clones and omits some. The top ten clones hold approximately 3.3% of a sample with around 130,000 clones, around 92% of them seen once. The material sequenced was PBMCs. These TCRs come from a man aged 25 to 40 in good health and CMV-seronegative.

J is TRBJ2-1 and V is TRBV7-9; TRBD1 matches 7 bases. The V segment lost 5 bases and the J segment 4 bases; nucleotides outside the gene matches: 8. The CDR3 contains 15 residues. In germline, CDR1 is SEHNR, CDR2 FQNEAQ (reference sequence). The CDR3 sequence is CASSPKGAKYNEQFF. DNA of the CDR3: TGTGCCAGCAGCCCTAAGGGGGCGAAGTACAATGAGCAGTTCTTC.

V gene TRBV5-1 combines with J gene TRBJ2-7; 8 bases align to TRBD1. Losses at the gene ends were 3 bases for V and 3 bases for J; bases not matched to a gene: 5. The CDR3 covers 14 residues. Germline CDR1 and CDR2: SGHRS and YFSETQ. For the CDR3, the DNA is TGCGCCAGCAGCTCGAAACAGGGGGACTACGAGCAGTACTTC. Its translation: CASSSKQGDYEQYF.

The chain is built from TRBV18 and TRBJ2-1; D is unresolved. The V gene lost 3 bases and the J gene lost 9 bases, with 12 bases spanning the gap. Germline-derived CDR1 and CDR2 are KGHSH and LQKENI. This CDR3 is 13 amino acids long. In DNA, the CDR3 is TGTGCCAGCTCACCGCCCCGAGCTATTGAGCAGTTCTTC. This gives the protein CASSPPRAIEQFF.

V usage is TRBV27 and J usage is TRBJ1-1; D not resolved. Trimming removed 5 bases from V and 4 bases from J, with 11 bases in between. From germline, CDR1 is MNHEY and CDR2 SMNVEV (reference sequence). This CDR3 spans 13 amino acids. CDR3 residues: CASSNNPGTEAFF. The CDR3 bases are TGTGCCAGCAGTAACAACCCGGGCACTGAAGCTTTCTTT.

The rearrangement joins TRBV5-6 to TRBJ2-5, with TRBD1 matching over 8 bases. V was pared by 2 bases and J by 7 bases, with 10 bases of the junction left unmatched. Germline V gene lookup returns CDR1 SGHDT and CDR2 YYEEEE. CDR3 length: 15 amino acids. The CDR3 is CASSFADQGAVTQYF. The DNA for the CDR3 is TGTGCCAGCAGCTTTGCGGACCAGGGGGCTGTGACCCAGTACTTC.

J is TRBJ1-4 and V is TRBV6-5, with 8 positions matching TRBD1. The CDR3 consists of 15 residues. Germline trimming cut 10 bases from V and 0 bases from J; bases unmatched to any gene: 7. CDR1 is MNHEY, CDR2 SVGAGI, per germline. CDR3 region: CATRDRRTTNEKLFF. As DNA, the CDR3 is TGTGCCACCCGGGACAGGCGAACAACTAATGAAAAACTGTTTTTT.

This chain links TRBV7-2 with TRBJ2-5; possibly TRBD1 for D (6 bases). Looked up from germline, CDR1 is SGHTA and CDR2 is FQGNSA. CDR3 size: 13 residues. V dropped 5 bases and J dropped 1 base, with 8 bases sitting between them. CDR3 loop: CASSRTAQETQYF. DNA for the CDR3: TGTGCCAGCAGCAGGACAGCCCAAGAGACCCAGTACTTC.

The V and J genes are TRBV28 and TRBJ1-3; possible D gene TRBD1, 5 bases. Germline CDR1 is MDHEN and CDR2 is SYDVKM. V was shortened by 3 bases and J by 1 base, with 10 bases between the two germline ends. This CDR3 spans 15 amino acids. CDR3 sequence: CASSLGGGSGNTIYF. In nucleotides, the CDR3 is TGTGCCAGCAGTTTGGGGGGGGGTTCTGGAAACACCATATATTTT.

V is TRBV6-6 and J is TRBJ1-5; 9 nucleotides align to TRBD1. V gave up 7 bases and J gave up 3 bases; unmatched junction bases: 4. Germline V gene sequence: CDR1 MNHNY, CDR2 SVGAGI (reference sequence). The CDR3 is 14 amino acids. As DNA, the CDR3 is TGTGCCAGCACGGGACAGGGAGACAATCAGCCCCAGCATTTT. It translates to CASTGQGDNQPQHF.

The chain is built from TRBV28 and TRBJ1-5; D remains ambiguous. Germline values: CDR1 MDHEN, CDR2 SYDVKM. This CDR3 region has 12 residues. The V and J ends lost 2 bases and 7 bases respectively, with 6 bases between them. The CDR3 coding sequence is TGTGCCAGCAGTTTAGATGGCCAGCCCCAGCATTTT. It yields the protein CASSLDGQPQHF.

This rearrangement joins TRBV15 to TRBJ1-5, with D possibly TRBD1 on 5 matching bases. V shed 5 bases and J shed 0 bases, with 8 bases lying between them. This CDR3 has 14 residues. The germline CDR1 and CDR2 sequences are LNHNV and YYDKDF (reference sequence). CDR3 DNA sequence: TGTGCCACCAGCCCGACAGTTAGCAATCAGCCCCAGCATTTT. This sequence encodes CATSPTVSNQPQHF.

The genes are TRBV13 and TRBJ1-1; no definite D call. The CDR3 has 11 residues. Germline lookup yields CDR1 PRHDT and CDR2 FYEKMQ (reference sequence). Trimming pared 3 bases from V and 6 bases from J, leaving 5 bases between. The DNA for the CDR3 is TGTGCCAGCAGCTTGGGAGCTGAAGCTTTCTTT. Its translation is CASSLGAEAFF.

CDR3 loop: CASSSPGQGPATNEKLFF. The CDR3 coding sequence is TGTGCCAGCAGCTCACCGGGACAGGGGCCTGCAACTAATGAAAAACTGTTTTTT. This chain links TRBV7-6 with TRBJ1-4, with 10 bases that match TRBD1. The J segment lost 0 bases and the V segment lost 4 bases, leaving 8 bases of the junction unmatched. CDR1 SGHVS and CDR2 FNYEAQ come from the germline V gene. This CDR3 comprises 18 residues.

The rearrangement joins TRBV13 to TRBJ2-5, with unresolved D. CDR1 is PRHDT and CDR2 is FYEKMQ in the germline V gene (reference sequence). V lost 2 bases and J lost 4, with 8 bases in between. There are 13 residues in the CDR3. The CDR3 sequence is CASSLNRLETQYF. For the CDR3, the DNA is TGTGCCAGCAGCTTAAATAGATTAGAGACCCAGTACTTC.

This clone showed up just once. The chain recombines TRBV28 with TRBJ1-5; 9 bases fit TRBD1. V dropped 5 bases and J dropped 3; count of bases not matched to a gene: 8. Germline V gene lookup returns CDR1 MDHEN and CDR2 SYDVKM. This CDR3 is built from 16 residues. CDR3 loop: CASSPSGTGYNQPQHF. In DNA, the CDR3 is TGTGCCAGCAGTCCCTCCGGGACAGGGTACAATCAGCCCCAGCATTTT.

The chain links TRBV18 to TRBJ2-2; a possible D gene is TRBD2 (6 bases). The germline V and J ends were trimmed by 6 bases and 6 bases, with 14 bases remaining between them. The CDR3 has 14 residues. Germline V gene sequence: CDR1 KGHSH, CDR2 LQKENI. Written as DNA, the CDR3 is TGTGCCAGCTCCCCCAGTGCGGGACCCGGGGAGCTGTTTTTT. Amino acid sequence: CASSPSAGPGELFF.

The V call is TRBV7-4, the J call TRBJ2-5, with a weak D call TRBD2 (7 bases). Trimming pared 3 bases from V and 0 bases from J, leaving 17 bases between. Germline V gene lookup returns CDR1 SGHVT and CDR2 SQSDAQ. The CDR3 length is 17 residues. The CDR3 loop is CASSLGGPAAYQETQYF. Written as DNA, the CDR3 is TGTGCCAGCAGCTTGGGGGGGCCAGCGGCATACCAAGAGACCCAGTACTTC.

This chain connects TRBV7-2 to TRBJ2-7, with TRBD2 matching over 8 bases. The V and J ends lost 5 bases and 2 bases, in that order; junction bases with no gene match: 5. The CDR3 has 14 residues. From germline, CDR1 is SGHTA and CDR2 FQGNSA. The CDR3 sequence is CASSPRGGPYEQYF. DNA for the CDR3: TGTGCCAGCAGCCCCCGGGGGGGACCCTACGAGCAGTACTTC.

Notes on this clone: The sample has other DNA sequences that encode this CDR3 too. The gene calls are TRBV5-1 and TRBJ1-1, with TRBD1 matching over 9 bases. Germline CDR1 SGHRS, CDR2 YFSETQ. V dropped 2 bases and J dropped 0; count of bases not matched to a gene: 2. The CDR3 spans 15 residues. The CDR3 region has the DNA TGCGCCAGCAGCTTCCGGACAGGGGTGAACACTGAAGCTTTCTTT. As protein: CASSFRTGVNTEAFF.

This chain joins TRBV7-9 and TRBJ2-7; D gene unclear. Germline-derived CDR1 and CDR2 are SEHNR and FQNEAQ (reference sequence). The CDR3 consists of 15 residues. Trimming cost V 1 base and J 0 bases, with 10 bases left between them. CDR3 coding DNA: TGTGCCAGCAGCTTAGTGGGTTCTAGCTCCTACGAGCAGTACTTC. This codes for CASSLVGSSSYEQYF. Full variable domain (missing parts from reference TRBV7-9 and TRBJ2-7): DTGVSQNPRHKITKRGQNVTFRCDPISEHNRLYWYRQTLGQGPEFLTYFQNEAQLEKSRLLSDRFSAERPKGSFSTLEIQRTEQGDSAMYLCASSLVGSSSYEQYFGPGTRLTVT.